These T cell receptor beta chains were read from a single sample in a study of cytomegalovirus exposure and HLA in healthy donors. Repertoires were generated with immunoSEQ multiplex PCR, while TCRdb's copy carries only in-frame clones and drops some. The table has roughly 240,000 clones, about 80% seen once; the top ten hold 5% to 6.5%. The sequenced sample was PBMCs. The receptor set was obtained from a woman aged 40 to 50 in good health and CMV-seropositive. Both conserved end residues are part of each CDR3. The D gene is left open where the match is weak. Size tells how often a clone was seen (once, few, many) or the class of an expanded clone, and some rows leave it out.

d_gene: -
abundance: -
j_gene: TRBJ2-1
v_gene: TRBV7-6
CDR3aa: CASSGEVSFHRDEQFF
CDR3nt: TGTGCCAGCAGCGGTGAGGTTTCATTTCACCGCGATGAGCAGTTCTTC

d_gene: TRBD1
abundance: -
j_gene: TRBJ1-2
v_gene: TRBV7-2
CDR3aa: CASSFLGTGGYGYTF
CDR3nt: TGTGCCAGCAGCTTTCTAGGGACAGGGGGATATGGCTACACCTTC

d_gene: TRBD1
abundance: -
j_gene: TRBJ2-1
v_gene: TRBV6-5
CDR3aa: CASSYRTGGYNEQFF
CDR3nt: TGTGCCAGCAGTTACCGGACAGGGGGATACAATGAGCAGTTCTTC

d_gene: -
abundance: -
j_gene: TRBJ1-2
v_gene: TRBV6-5
CDR3aa: CASRYPGMAYGYTF
CDR3nt: TGTGCCAGCAGGTACCCGGGAATGGCCTATGGCTACACCTTC

d_gene: TRBD2
abundance: -
j_gene: TRBJ2-5
v_gene: TRBV9
CDR3aa: CASSVGVGAGGETQYF
CDR3nt: TGTGCCAGCAGCGTAGGGGTTGGGGCGGGGGGAGAGACCCAGTACTTC

d_gene: TRBD1
abundance: once
j_gene: TRBJ2-5
v_gene: TRBV6-1
CDR3aa: CASSEDRGSGETQYF
CDR3nt: TGTGCCAGCAGTGAGGACAGGGGGTCTGGAGAGACCCAGTACTTC

d_gene: TRBD1
abundance: -
j_gene: TRBJ1-6
v_gene: TRBV30
CDR3aa: CAAGQNNSPLHF
CDR3nt: TGTGCCGCGGGACAGAATAATTCACCCCTCCACTTT

d_gene: TRBD1
abundance: -
j_gene: TRBJ1-6
v_gene: TRBV4-2
CDR3aa: CASSRTGTYNSPLHF
CDR3nt: TGTGCCAGCAGCCGGACAGGGACCTATAATTCACCCCTCCACTTT

d_gene: TRBD1
abundance: few
j_gene: TRBJ1-5
v_gene: TRBV6-5
CDR3aa: CASSTGTAPSTQHF
CDR3nt: TGTGCCAGCAGTACCGGGACAGCTCCCTCAACACAGCATTTT

d_gene: -
abundance: once
j_gene: TRBJ1-1
v_gene: TRBV7-9
CDR3aa: CASSFSVGEAFF
CDR3nt: TGTGCCAGCAGCTTCAGCGTGGGTGAAGCTTTCTTT

d_gene: TRBD2
abundance: -
j_gene: TRBJ2-5
v_gene: TRBV5-1
CDR3aa: CASSPGLAVQETQYF
CDR3nt: TGCGCCAGCAGCCCCGGGCTAGCGGTACAAGAGACCCAGTACTTC

d_gene: TRBD2
abundance: -
j_gene: TRBJ2-7
v_gene: TRBV5-1
CDR3aa: CASSVTSGSYEQYF
CDR3nt: TGCGCCAGCAGCGTTACTAGCGGCTCCTACGAGCAGTACTTC

d_gene: TRBD1
abundance: -
j_gene: TRBJ1-4
v_gene: TRBV29-1
CDR3aa: CSVILQGGIEKLFF
CDR3nt: TGCAGCGTGATTCTACAGGGGGGGATAGAAAAACTGTTTTTT

d_gene: TRBD2
abundance: -
j_gene: TRBJ2-3
v_gene: TRBV10-3
CDR3aa: CAISESRLAGGDTQYF
CDR3nt: TGTGCCATCAGTGAGTCGAGACTAGCGGGGGGGGATACGCAGTATTTT

d_gene: -
abundance: -
j_gene: TRBJ1-1
v_gene: TRBV9
CDR3aa: CASSQAGNTEAFF
CDR3nt: TGTGCCAGCAGCCAGGCTGGGAACACTGAAGCTTTCTTT

d_gene: -
abundance: few
j_gene: TRBJ1-6
v_gene: TRBV30
CDR3aa: CAWRGGTLHF
CDR3nt: TGTGCCTGGAGGGGAGGCACCCTCCACTTT

d_gene: TRBD2
abundance: -
j_gene: TRBJ2-1
v_gene: TRBV7-9
CDR3aa: CASSTTSTSGRTNEQFF
CDR3nt: TGTGCCAGCAGCACCACCTCTACTAGCGGGAGAACGAATGAGCAGTTCTTC

d_gene: -
abundance: -
j_gene: TRBJ2-7
v_gene: TRBV2
CDR3aa: CASRPDSYEQYF
CDR3nt: TGTGCCAGCAGACCGGACAGCTACGAGCAGTACTTC

d_gene: -
abundance: -
j_gene: TRBJ2-5
v_gene: TRBV2
CDR3aa: CASRAPTKLQYF
CDR3nt: TGTGCCAGCAGGGCACCTACTAAATTGCAGTACTTC

d_gene: -
abundance: -
j_gene: TRBJ2-1
v_gene: TRBV4-2
CDR3aa: CASSQDGTYSEQFF
CDR3nt: TGTGCCAGCAGCCAAGATGGGACATATAGTGAGCAGTTCTTC

d_gene: TRBD1
abundance: -
j_gene: TRBJ2-2
v_gene: TRBV2
CDR3aa: CASRPGTARNTGELFF
CDR3nt: TGTGCCAGCAGACCCGGGACAGCTCGGAACACCGGGGAGCTGTTTTTT

d_gene: TRBD1
abundance: -
j_gene: TRBJ1-2
v_gene: TRBV11-2
CDR3aa: CASSSDTGQGRGYTF
CDR3nt: TGTGCCAGCAGCTCCGACACGGGACAGGGGAGAGGCTACACCTTC

d_gene: -
abundance: -
j_gene: TRBJ2-5
v_gene: TRBV7-3
CDR3aa: CASSLGPGSGTQYF
CDR3nt: TGTGCCAGCAGCCTCGGACCGGGGTCGGGGACCCAGTACTTC

d_gene: TRBD1
abundance: few
j_gene: TRBJ2-3
v_gene: TRBV7-3
CDR3aa: CASSSGTGVTDTQYF
CDR3nt: TGTGCCAGCAGCTCTGGGACAGGGGTTACAGATACGCAGTATTTT

d_gene: -
abundance: -
j_gene: TRBJ1-4
v_gene: TRBV7-9
CDR3aa: CASSFGDFDTNEKLFF
CDR3nt: TGTGCCAGCAGCTTCGGGGATTTCGACACGAATGAAAAACTGTTTTTT

d_gene: TRBD2
abundance: -
j_gene: TRBJ2-7
v_gene: TRBV5-1
CDR3aa: CASSFGVSGSSEQYF
CDR3nt: TGCGCCAGCAGCTTTGGAGTCAGCGGGAGCAGCGAGCAGTACTTC

d_gene: TRBD1
abundance: -
j_gene: TRBJ1-1
v_gene: TRBV18
CDR3aa: CASSRDSGNTEAFF
CDR3nt: TGTGCCAGCTCCAGGGACAGTGGGAACACTGAAGCTTTCTTT

d_gene: TRBD2
abundance: -
j_gene: TRBJ2-7
v_gene: TRBV19
CDR3aa: CASSFQGLAGGPEQYF
CDR3nt: TGTGCCAGTAGTTTTCAAGGACTAGCGGGAGGTCCCGAGCAGTACTTC

d_gene: -
abundance: few
j_gene: TRBJ1-1
v_gene: TRBV5-6
CDR3aa: CASSLGPEAFF
CDR3nt: TGTGCCAGCAGCTTGGGGCCTGAAGCTTTCTTT

d_gene: -
abundance: -
j_gene: TRBJ2-7
v_gene: TRBV20-1
CDR3aa: CSARQALEQYF
CDR3nt: TGCAGTGCTAGACAGGCCCTCGAGCAGTACTTC

d_gene: TRBD1
abundance: -
j_gene: TRBJ1-4
v_gene: TRBV7-2
CDR3aa: CASSSQTGGAWSPTSF
CDR3nt: TGTGCCAGCAGCTCGCAAACAGGGGGCGCTTGGAGTCCGACCTCGTTT

d_gene: TRBD2
abundance: few
j_gene: TRBJ2-7
v_gene: TRBV7-2
CDR3aa: CASSFRTSAFYEQYF
CDR3nt: TGTGCCAGCAGCTTTAGGACTAGCGCTTTCTACGAGCAGTACTTC

d_gene: TRBD2
abundance: -
j_gene: TRBJ2-1
v_gene: TRBV9
CDR3aa: CASSAGGPYNEQFF
CDR3nt: TGTGCCAGCAGCGCGGGGGGGCCGTACAATGAGCAGTTCTTC

d_gene: TRBD2
abundance: -
j_gene: TRBJ2-7
v_gene: TRBV6-7
CDR3aa: CASSYSRSGSFYEQYF
CDR3nt: TGTGCCAGCAGTTACTCGAGAAGCGGGAGTTTTTACGAGCAGTACTTC